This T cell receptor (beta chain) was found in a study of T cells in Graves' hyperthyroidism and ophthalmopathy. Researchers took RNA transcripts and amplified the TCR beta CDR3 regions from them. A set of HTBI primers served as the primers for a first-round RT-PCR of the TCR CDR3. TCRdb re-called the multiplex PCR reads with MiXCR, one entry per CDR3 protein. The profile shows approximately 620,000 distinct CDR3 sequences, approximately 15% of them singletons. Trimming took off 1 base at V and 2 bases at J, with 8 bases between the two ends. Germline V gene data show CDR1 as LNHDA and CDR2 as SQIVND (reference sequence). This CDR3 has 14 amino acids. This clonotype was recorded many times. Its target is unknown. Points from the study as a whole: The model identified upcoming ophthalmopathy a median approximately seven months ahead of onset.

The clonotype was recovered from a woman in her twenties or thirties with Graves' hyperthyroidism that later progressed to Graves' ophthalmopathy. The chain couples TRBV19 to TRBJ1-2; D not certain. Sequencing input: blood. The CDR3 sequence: CASSIVGRNYGYTF. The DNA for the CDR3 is TGTGCCAGTAGTATAGTCGGACGAAACTATGGCTACACCTTC.